A selection of T cell receptor beta chains follows, all from one sample in a study of technical replicates of blood from a handful of donors. Clones were sequenced by immunoSEQ multiplex PCR, and TCRdb holds only the in-frame ones, with some missing. The sample yields about 89,000 clones, 85% to 95% seen once. Sequences were obtained from T cells isolated from PBMCs. Receptors originate from a human donor in good health. Each CDR3 is given with its conserved first and last residue. The D gene is left open where the match is weak. Size values are once, few and many counts, or a class for expanded clones, and some rows have none.

v_call: TRBV7-2
d_call: TRBD1
j_call: TRBJ1-1
clone_size: .
cdr3_nt: TGTGCCAGCAGCGCTGGGGGACAGGGGACCACTGAAGCTTTCTTT
cdr3_aa: CASSAGGQGTTEAFF

v_call: TRBV4-1
d_call: TRBD1
j_call: TRBJ1-1
clone_size: .
cdr3_nt: TGCGCCAGCAGCCAGGCTACAGGGGTGAACGGTGAAGCTTTCTTT
cdr3_aa: CASSQATGVNGEAFF

v_call: TRBV2
d_call: .
j_call: TRBJ1-4
clone_size: .
cdr3_nt: TGTGCCAGCAGTGGTCAGGGGAGCGAAAAACTGTTTTTT
cdr3_aa: CASSGQGSEKLFF

v_call: TRBV6-1
d_call: TRBD1
j_call: TRBJ2-7
clone_size: once
cdr3_nt: TGTGCCAGCAGTGCCTGGACAGGGTTAATCTACGAGCAGTACTTC
cdr3_aa: CASSAWTGLIYEQYF

v_call: TRBV7-2
d_call: TRBD2
j_call: TRBJ2-3
clone_size: .
cdr3_nt: TGTGCCAGCAGCTCGGGGGGGGCCTTTAGCACAGATACGCAGTATTTT
cdr3_aa: CASSSGGAFSTDTQYF

v_call: TRBV11-1
d_call: .
j_call: TRBJ2-7
clone_size: .
cdr3_nt: TGTGCCAGCAGCTTTTCAGGGTTGACCTACGAGCAGTACTTC
cdr3_aa: CASSFSGLTYEQYF

v_call: TRBV18
d_call: .
j_call: TRBJ2-7
clone_size: .
cdr3_nt: TGTGCCAGCTCACCACCCCCAGGATCGACCTCCTACGAGCAGTACTTC
cdr3_aa: CASSPPPGSTSYEQYF

v_call: TRBV11-2
d_call: .
j_call: TRBJ2-3
clone_size: .
cdr3_nt: TGTGCCAGCAGCCGGCGACAGCGCACGTCTGTAAATACGCAGTATTTT
cdr3_aa: CASSRRQRTSVNTQYF

v_call: TRBV2
d_call: .
j_call: TRBJ2-1
clone_size: .
cdr3_nt: TGTGCCAGCACCGGGAACAATGAGCAGTTCTTC
cdr3_aa: CASTGNNEQFF

v_call: TRBV21-1
d_call: .
j_call: TRBJ2-4
clone_size: .
cdr3_nt: TGTGCCAGCAGCAAAGAGAGGACAGGGCGGTCGGTGATTAAAGCCAAAAACATTCAGTACTTC
cdr3_aa: CASSKERTGRSVIKAKNIQYF

v_call: TRBV5-1
d_call: .
j_call: TRBJ2-3
clone_size: .
cdr3_nt: TGCGCCAGCAGCTCCTCAACCGGGACAACGCAGTATTTT
cdr3_aa: CASSSSTGTTQYF

v_call: TRBV15
d_call: .
j_call: TRBJ2-1
clone_size: .
cdr3_nt: TGTGCCACCAGCAGAGGACGGGGGGAGCAGTTCTTC
cdr3_aa: CATSRGRGEQFF

v_call: TRBV28
d_call: TRBD2
j_call: TRBJ2-3
clone_size: .
cdr3_nt: TGTGCCAGCAGTTTTGGGACTAGCGGCACAGATACGCAGTATTTT
cdr3_aa: CASSFGTSGTDTQYF

v_call: TRBV14
d_call: TRBD1
j_call: TRBJ1-2
clone_size: .
cdr3_nt: TGTGCCAGCAGCGCGCCGGGACAGGGTATCTACTATGGCTACACCTTC
cdr3_aa: CASSAPGQGIYYGYTF

v_call: TRBV30
d_call: .
j_call: TRBJ1-2
clone_size: few
cdr3_nt: TGTGCCTGGAGTGTACTTTACGATGGCTACACCTTC
cdr3_aa: CAWSVLYDGYTF

v_call: TRBV6-1
d_call: TRBD1
j_call: TRBJ1-6
clone_size: .
cdr3_nt: TGTGCCAGCAGTGAAAACATCGGACAGGGTAATTCACCCCTCCACTTT
cdr3_aa: CASSENIGQGNSPLHF

v_call: TRBV29-1
d_call: .
j_call: TRBJ2-1
clone_size: .
cdr3_nt: TGCAGCGTTGGACCCAGGGCGGTGTCCTACAATGAGCAGTTCTTC
cdr3_aa: CSVGPRAVSYNEQFF

v_call: TRBV5-5
d_call: .
j_call: TRBJ2-1
clone_size: .
cdr3_nt: TGTGCCAGCAGCTTTTATTATGGTAGAGGCGGGAATGAGCAGTTCTTC
cdr3_aa: CASSFYYGRGGNEQFF

v_call: TRBV19
d_call: TRBD2
j_call: TRBJ2-1
clone_size: .
cdr3_nt: TGTGCCAGTAGACTCAGACTAGCGGGACTCTCCTACAATGAGCAGTTCTTC
cdr3_aa: CASRLRLAGLSYNEQFF

v_call: TRBV7-9
d_call: .
j_call: TRBJ2-7
clone_size: .
cdr3_nt: TGTGCCAGCACCGCGGGGCCGTACGGGGACGAGCAGTACTTC
cdr3_aa: CASTAGPYGDEQYF

v_call: TRBV6-1
d_call: .
j_call: TRBJ1-5
clone_size: .
cdr3_nt: TGTGCCAGCAGTGGAAGACTCCGTCAGCAACCTAATCAGCCCCAGCATTTT
cdr3_aa: CASSGRLRQQPNQPQHF

v_call: TRBV4-1
d_call: TRBD1
j_call: TRBJ2-3
clone_size: .
cdr3_nt: TGCGCCAGCAGCCACGGGACAGGGGGCTTTACAGATACGCAGTATTTT
cdr3_aa: CASSHGTGGFTDTQYF

v_call: TRBV5-1
d_call: TRBD1
j_call: TRBJ1-1
clone_size: few
cdr3_nt: TGCGCCAGCAGCTTGGGTTGGACAGGAGGCTACACTGAAGCTTTCTTT
cdr3_aa: CASSLGWTGGYTEAFF

v_call: TRBV28
d_call: TRBD2
j_call: TRBJ2-7
clone_size: .
cdr3_nt: TGTGCCAGCAGTTCCCCGGGACTAGCACTCTACGAGCAGTACTTC
cdr3_aa: CASSSPGLALYEQYF

v_call: TRBV10-1
d_call: TRBD1
j_call: TRBJ2-7
clone_size: .
cdr3_nt: TGCGCCAGCAGTGTAATAGGGGGCCACGAGCAGTACTTC
cdr3_aa: CASSVIGGHEQYF

v_call: TRBV27
d_call: TRBD2
j_call: TRBJ2-3
clone_size: .
cdr3_nt: TGTGCCAGCAGTTTCCTAGCGGGAGCCACAGATACGCAGTATTTT
cdr3_aa: CASSFLAGATDTQYF

v_call: TRBV4-1
d_call: TRBD2
j_call: TRBJ2-2
clone_size: .
cdr3_nt: TGCGCCAGCAGCCAAGATCCAACTAGCGGGGGGAACACCGGGGAGCTGTTTTTT
cdr3_aa: CASSQDPTSGGNTGELFF

v_call: TRBV9
d_call: TRBD1
j_call: TRBJ2-2
clone_size: .
cdr3_nt: TGTGCCAGCAGCGTAAGGAAGGGCAGGGGGCCCGCCGGGGAGCTGTTTTTT
cdr3_aa: CASSVRKGRGPAGELFF

v_call: TRBV5-4
d_call: .
j_call: TRBJ2-7
clone_size: .
cdr3_nt: TGTGCCAGCAGCCCAGGACTACAGAGGGGGCAGTACTTC
cdr3_aa: CASSPGLQRGQYF

v_call: TRBV2
d_call: TRBD2
j_call: TRBJ2-7
clone_size: .
cdr3_nt: TGTGCCAGCTGTTATGAGCCTAGCGGGGGCGGGACGCAGTACTTC
cdr3_aa: CASCYEPSGGGTQYF

v_call: TRBV7-9
d_call: .
j_call: TRBJ2-7
clone_size: .
cdr3_nt: TGTGCCAGCAGCTTTGAGGGGGTTTCCTACGAGCAGTACTTC
cdr3_aa: CASSFEGVSYEQYF

v_call: TRBV4-2
d_call: .
j_call: TRBJ2-1
clone_size: .
cdr3_nt: TGTGCCAGCAGCCAAGGAGGAAACAATGAGCAGTTCTTC
cdr3_aa: CASSQGGNNEQFF

v_call: TRBV6-4
d_call: TRBD2
j_call: TRBJ2-2
clone_size: .
cdr3_nt: TGTGCCAGCAGTGACTCTAGCGGGAGACAGACCGGGGAGCTGTTTTTT
cdr3_aa: CASSDSSGRQTGELFF

v_call: TRBV27
d_call: TRBD2
j_call: TRBJ2-5
clone_size: .
cdr3_nt: TGTGCCAGCAGTGGGGACTACGGTGTGACCCAGTACTTC
cdr3_aa: CASSGDYGVTQYF

v_call: TRBV7-2
d_call: .
j_call: TRBJ1-2
clone_size: .
cdr3_nt: TGTGCCAGCACCCTACGGGGGGAGGAGGGCTACACCTTC
cdr3_aa: CASTLRGEEGYTF

v_call: TRBV10-2
d_call: TRBD1
j_call: TRBJ1-5
clone_size: .
cdr3_nt: TGCGCCAGCGGTCTAGGGACAGGGGGCAATCAGCCCCAGCATTTT
cdr3_aa: CASGLGTGGNQPQHF

v_call: TRBV28
d_call: .
j_call: TRBJ1-2
clone_size: .
cdr3_nt: TGTGCCAGCAGCTTGGACAGACCCTATGGCTACACCTTC
cdr3_aa: CASSLDRPYGYTF

v_call: TRBV7-9
d_call: .
j_call: TRBJ2-3
clone_size: .
cdr3_nt: TGTGCCAGCAGCCACGGGTGGGGCCAGGGGCGCACAGATACGCAGTATTTT
cdr3_aa: CASSHGWGQGRTDTQYF

v_call: TRBV7-9
d_call: .
j_call: TRBJ2-4
clone_size: .
cdr3_nt: TGTGCCAGCAGCCTGGGTACTATCGTATTCACAAGCATTCAGTACTTC
cdr3_aa: CASSLGTIVFTSIQYF

v_call: TRBV7-8
d_call: .
j_call: TRBJ2-7
clone_size: .
cdr3_nt: TGTGCCAGCAGACGTACCGGGACTTCTTACTACGAGCAGTACTTC
cdr3_aa: CASRRTGTSYYEQYF

v_call: TRBV27
d_call: .
j_call: TRBJ2-7
clone_size: once
cdr3_nt: TGTGCCAGCAGTTTAAGGTCCGTAGGCCGGAGCTCCTACGAGCAGTACTTC
cdr3_aa: CASSLRSVGRSSYEQYF

v_call: TRBV7-9
d_call: .
j_call: TRBJ2-2
clone_size: .
cdr3_nt: TGTGCCAGCAGCTTTGACCCAGGGGACGCGCAGAACACCGGGGAGCTGTTTTTT
cdr3_aa: CASSFDPGDAQNTGELFF

v_call: TRBV7-9
d_call: .
j_call: TRBJ1-2
clone_size: .
cdr3_nt: TGTGCCAGCAGCTTAGAATCAGGGAACTATGGCTACACCTTC
cdr3_aa: CASSLESGNYGYTF